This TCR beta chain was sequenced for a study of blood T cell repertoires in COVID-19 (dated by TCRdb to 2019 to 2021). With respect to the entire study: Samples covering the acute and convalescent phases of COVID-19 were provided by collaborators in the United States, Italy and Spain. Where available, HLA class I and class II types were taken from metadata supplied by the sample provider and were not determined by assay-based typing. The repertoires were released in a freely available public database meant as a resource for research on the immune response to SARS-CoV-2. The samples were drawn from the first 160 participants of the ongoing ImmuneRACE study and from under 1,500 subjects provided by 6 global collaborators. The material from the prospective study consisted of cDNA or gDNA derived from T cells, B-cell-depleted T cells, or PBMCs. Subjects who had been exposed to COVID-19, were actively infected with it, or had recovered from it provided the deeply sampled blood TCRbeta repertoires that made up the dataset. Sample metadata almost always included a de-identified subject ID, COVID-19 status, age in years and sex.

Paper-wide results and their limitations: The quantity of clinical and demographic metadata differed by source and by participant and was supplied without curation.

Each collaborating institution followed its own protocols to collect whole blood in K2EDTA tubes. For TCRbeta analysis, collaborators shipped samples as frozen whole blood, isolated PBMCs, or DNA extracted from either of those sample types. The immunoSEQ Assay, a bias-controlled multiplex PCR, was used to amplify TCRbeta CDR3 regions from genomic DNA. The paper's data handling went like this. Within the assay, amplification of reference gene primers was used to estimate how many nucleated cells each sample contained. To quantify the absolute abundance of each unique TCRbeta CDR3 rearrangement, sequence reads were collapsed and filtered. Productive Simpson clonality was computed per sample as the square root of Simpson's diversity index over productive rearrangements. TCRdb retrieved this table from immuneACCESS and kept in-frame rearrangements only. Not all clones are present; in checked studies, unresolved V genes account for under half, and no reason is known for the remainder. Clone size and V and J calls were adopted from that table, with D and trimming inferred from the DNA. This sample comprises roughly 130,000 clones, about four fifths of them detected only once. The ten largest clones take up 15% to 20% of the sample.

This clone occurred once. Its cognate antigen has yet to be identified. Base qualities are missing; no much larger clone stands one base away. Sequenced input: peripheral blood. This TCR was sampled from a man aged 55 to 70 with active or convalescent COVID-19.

Here the CDR3 is given as CASSFSRSDYGYTF. The DNA reads TGTGCCAGCAGCTTCTCCCGATCGGACTATGGCTACACCTTC. The receptor chain draws on TRBV7-2 and TRBJ1-2; no D gene is confidently identified. V and J lose 3 bases and 3 bases, and a span of 11 bases separates them. The germline V gene yields SGHTA for CDR1 and FQGNSA for CDR2. From the cysteine up to the phenylalanine, the CDR3 has a length of 14 residues. The read is trimmed to its CDR3 DNA, 42 bases read in frame from base 1.